This is a list of T cell receptor beta chains from one sample in a study of blood T cell repertoires in COVID-19. Clones were sequenced by immunoSEQ multiplex PCR, and TCRdb holds only the in-frame ones, with some missing. The data contain about 76,000 clones, more than 80% of them singletons. Material for sequencing was peripheral blood. The receptors were sampled from a woman aged 60-70 years with acute or convalescent COVID-19. The CDR3 runs from the conserved cysteine through the conserved F or W. A D gene is named only where the DNA matches it firmly. Clone size, where shown, is once, few, many, or a class for clones that have expanded.

clone size,J gene,D gene,V gene,CDR3 protein,CDR3 DNA
-,TRBJ1-1,-,TRBV11-3,CASSFRMGTEAFF,TGTGCCAGCAGCTTCAGGATGGGCACTGAAGCTTTCTTT
-,TRBJ1-1,-,TRBV30,CAWSVVARNTEAFF,TGTGCCTGGAGTGTAGTTGCTAGGAACACTGAAGCTTTCTTT
once,TRBJ2-7,-,TRBV18,CASSPGGYEQYF,TGTGCCAGCTCACCCGGCGGCTACGAGCAGTACTTC
-,TRBJ2-1,TRBD2,TRBV2,CASSEVGTSGINEQFF,TGTGCCAGCAGTGAAGTGGGGACTAGCGGGATAAATGAGCAGTTCTTC
-,TRBJ2-3,-,TRBV5-5,CASSLLSTSTDTQYF,TGTGCCAGCAGCTTGTTAAGTACTTCCACAGATACGCAGTATTTT
once,TRBJ2-5,TRBD2,TRBV19,CASRSDVAGGSRETQYF,TGTGCCAGTAGGTCGGACGTAGCGGGGGGTTCAAGGGAGACCCAGTACTTC
-,TRBJ1-5,TRBD1,TRBV30,CAWSPIYRGSYSNQPQHF,TGTGCCTGGAGTCCCATCTACAGGGGTTCCTATAGCAATCAGCCCCAGCATTTT
-,TRBJ1-5,-,TRBV29-1,CSVVLVGRQGGQPQHF,TGCAGCGTTGTTCTCGTCGGTCGCCAGGGCGGCCAGCCCCAGCATTTT
-,TRBJ2-7,TRBD1,TRBV6-2/TRBV6-3,CASSYSSRGPYEQYF,TGTGCCAGCAGTTACTCGAGTAGGGGGCCCTACGAGCAGTACTTC
-,TRBJ2-3,-,TRBV30,CAWATGTLTQYF,TGTGCCTGGGCAACAGGAACGCTTACGCAGTATTTT
-,TRBJ2-1,TRBD2,TRBV5-4,CASSSGLAGGYNEQFF,TGTGCCAGCAGCTCGGGACTAGCGGGGGGATACAATGAGCAGTTCTTC
-,TRBJ1-2,-,TRBV21-1,CASSRVKDWGTNRGYGYTF,TGTGCCAGCAGCAGGGTAAAGGATTGGGGCACGAATCGAGGCTATGGCTACACCTTC
-,TRBJ1-2,TRBD1,TRBV7-2,CASSQGANYGYTF,TGTGCCAGCAGCCAGGGGGCAAACTATGGCTACACCTTC
once,TRBJ1-1,TRBD1,TRBV27,CASSLCPGGAFTAFF,TGTGCCAGCAGTTTATGCCCAGGGGGCGCTTTTACAGCTTTCTTT
-,TRBJ2-3,-,TRBV19,CASSGQGKDTQYF,TGTGCCAGTAGTGGGCAGGGGAAGGATACGCAGTATTTT
-,TRBJ1-2,-,TRBV7-8,CASSRGESRGDGYTF,TGTGCCAGCAGCCGAGGGGAATCCAGGGGAGATGGCTACACCTTC
-,TRBJ2-5,TRBD2,TRBV15,CATSRGSAGGRETQYF,TGTGCCACCAGCAGAGGATCAGCGGGGGGGCGAGAGACCCAGTACTTC
once,TRBJ2-2,TRBD1,TRBV5-1,CASSPSGQGGTGELFF,TGCGCCAGCAGCCCCTCGGGACAGGGAGGCACCGGGGAGCTGTTTTTT
-,TRBJ1-2,TRBD1,TRBV3-1/TRBV3-2,CASSQRQGSYGYTF,TGTGCCAGCAGCCAACGACAGGGGAGCTATGGCTACACCTTC
-,TRBJ1-1,TRBD1,TRBV4-1,CASSLLKAGTGPMNTEAFF,TGCGCCAGCAGCCTCCTCAAGGCCGGGACAGGGCCTATGAACACTGAAGCTTTCTTT
-,TRBJ2-3,TRBD2,TRBV28,CASSVSGGAATDTQYF,TGTGCCAGCAGTGTTAGCGGGGGGGCCGCCACAGATACGCAGTATTTT
-,TRBJ2-3,TRBD2,TRBV24-1,CATSDDLGLAGPTDTQYF,TGTGCCACCAGTGATGATCTGGGACTAGCGGGTCCCACAGATACGCAGTATTTT
-,TRBJ1-5,TRBD1,TRBV29-1,CSVADRGYQPQHF,TGCAGCGTTGCGGACAGGGGATATCAGCCCCAGCATTTT
-,TRBJ1-2,-,TRBV14,CASSQDTAWRGNGYTF,TGTGCCAGCAGCCAGGACACCGCCTGGAGGGGCAATGGCTACACCTTC
-,TRBJ1-4,-,TRBV7-8,CASSTNRGQLRATNEKLFF,TGTGCCAGCAGCACCAACCGAGGACAGCTAAGGGCAACTAATGAAAAACTGTTTTTT
-,TRBJ2-1,TRBD2,TRBV5-1,CASSAGLAGGPGADEQFF,TGCGCCAGCAGCGCAGGACTAGCGGGGGGGCCTGGGGCGGATGAGCAGTTCTTC
-,TRBJ2-2,TRBD1,TRBV5-1,CASSSNPTGEGLFF,TGCGCCAGCAGCTCGAACCCGACAGGGGAAGGGCTGTTTTTT
-,TRBJ1-5,-,TRBV27,CASRSSVRGNQPQHF,TGTGCCAGCAGGTCTTCGGTACGGGGCAATCAGCCCCAGCATTTT
-,TRBJ1-4,-,TRBV5-1,CASSLLQGTNEKLFF,TGCGCCAGCAGCTTGCTTCAGGGAACTAATGAAAAACTGTTTTTT
-,TRBJ2-1,TRBD1,TRBV2,CASSYSGTGGSYNEQFF,TGTGCCAGCAGTTACTCCGGGACAGGGGGGTCCTACAATGAGCAGTTCTTC
-,TRBJ1-3,-,TRBV5-1,CASSLAGLLLGNTIYF,TGCGCCAGCAGCTTGGCTGGACTCTTACTTGGAAACACCATATATTTT
-,TRBJ1-5,TRBD1,TRBV7-8,CASGPADRRFSNQPQHF,TGTGCCAGCGGCCCGGCGGACAGGAGATTTAGCAATCAGCCCCAGCATTTT
-,TRBJ1-2,TRBD1,TRBV5-1,CASSQQGADGYTF,TGCGCCAGCAGCCAACAGGGGGCCGATGGCTACACCTTC
-,TRBJ2-1,TRBD1,TRBV12-5,CASGPEGQGFDEQFF,TGTGCTAGTGGTCCCGAGGGACAGGGTTTCGATGAGCAGTTCTTC
-,TRBJ1-1,TRBD1,TRBV4-3,CASSQATGGDTEAFF,TGCGCCAGCAGCCAAGCCACAGGGGGGGATACTGAAGCTTTCTTT
-,TRBJ1-6,TRBD1,TRBV5-1,CASSLEQGANSPLHF,TGCGCCAGCAGCTTGGAGCAGGGGGCGAATTCACCCCTCCACTTT
-,TRBJ1-3,TRBD1,TRBV10-3,CAIRGTGGSGNTIYF,TGTGCCATCAGGGGGACAGGGGGCTCTGGAAACACCATATATTTT
-,TRBJ2-3,TRBD1,TRBV5-1,CASSFIGDSSTDTQYF,TGCGCCAGCAGCTTTATAGGGGACAGCAGCACAGATACGCAGTATTTT
few,TRBJ2-3,TRBD1,TRBV2,CASRGTVRTDTQYF,TGTGCCAGCAGGGGGACAGTTAGGACAGATACGCAGTATTTT
once,TRBJ1-2,TRBD1,TRBV18,CASSPYGRGDGYTF,TGTGCCAGCTCACCGTATGGCAGGGGGGACGGCTACACCTTC
once,TRBJ1-1,-,TRBV24-1,CATSVARDTEAFF,TGTGCCACCAGTGTAGCTCGGGACACTGAAGCTTTCTTT